This T cell receptor beta chain was documented in a study of Ad26.COV2.S vaccination and SARS-CoV-2 variants. Noted treatment: some 19 received Ad26.COV2.S at low or high dose, single or two shots; about 5 received placebo; per-sample allocation not given. It was on day 63 after the first vaccine or placebo injection that samples were taken. Boston supplied an adult donor aged 18-55 years. Some clones are missing from TCRdb's copy, which holds only in-frame ones; the method was immunoSEQ multiplex PCR. Here the sample spans hundreds of thousands of clones, roughly 81% being singletons. This clone was seen only a few times. V lost 4 bases and J 6 bases, leaving 7 bases between the germline ends. The CDR3 consists of 12 residues. The germline V gene encodes CDR1 SGDLS and CDR2 YYNGEE.

The specimen was peripheral blood, collected in a trial of Ad26.COV2.S vaccine versus placebo. The chain uses TRBV9 and TRBJ2-2; D not certain. This clonotype originated in a person between 18 and 60 years old who received the Ad26.COV2.S COVID-19 vaccine or a placebo. CDR3 residues: CASSYVAGELFF. The CDR3 DNA is TGTGCCAGCAGCTACGTTGCCGGGGAGCTGTTTTTT.